What follows are 4 T cell receptor beta chains derived from one specimen sequenced in a study of OX40 agonist ivuxolimab in advanced cancers. Profiling relied on immunoSEQ multiplex PCR, and the TCRdb table lists in-frame clones only, not all of them. This sample has about 100,000 clones; approximately 90% occur once, and the top ten carry approximately 0.54%. The source was CD4+ or CD8+ T cells sorted from blood, collected in a trial of the OX40 agonist ivuxolimab. Receptors were obtained from an adult with an advanced solid tumor such as melanoma, head and neck, liver or kidney cancer.

This rearrangement joins TRBV19 to TRBJ1-5, with D perhaps matching TRBD1 (6 bases). CDR1 LNHDA and CDR2 SQIVND come from the germline V gene (reference sequence). V lost 1 base, J lost 5 bases, and 15 bases lay in between. The length of the CDR3 is 16 residues. The CDR3 region is CASSIAGGAGDQPQHF. The CDR3 DNA follows: TGTGCCAGTAGTATAGCTGGGGGGGCCGGGGATCAGCCCCAGCATTTT.

The chain carries TRBV6-6 and TRBJ2-3; 8 positions agree with TRBD2. CDR3 length: 15 amino acids. V lost 5 bases, J lost 4 bases, and 8 bases stayed unmatched. Germline values: CDR1 MNHNY, CDR2 SVGAGI (reference sequence). The CDR3 spells CASSHSGEGSDTQYF. The CDR3 coding sequence is TGTGCCAGCAGTCATAGCGGGGAGGGGTCAGATACGCAGTATTTT.

This chain uses TRBV11-2 with TRBJ1-1; D gene uncertain. The CDR3 sequence is 12 residues long. Looked up from germline, CDR1 is SGHAT and CDR2 is FQNNGV. V lost 1 base and J 3 bases, leaving 3 bases between the germline ends. The CDR3 loop reads CASSLVDTEAFF. DNA of the CDR3: TGTGCCAGCAGCTTAGTCGACACTGAAGCTTTCTTT.

The sample holds a few counts of this clone. The V gene is TRBV4-1, the J gene TRBJ1-4; D remains ambiguous. The CDR3 has 14 amino acids. The V end lost 2 bases, the J end lost 7 bases, and 11 bases lay between the germline ends. CDR1 and CDR2 (germline): MGHRA, YSYEKL. CDR3 amino acids: CASSQSLVGEKLFF. The DNA for the CDR3 is TGCGCCAGCAGCCAAAGCCTGGTCGGTGAAAAACTGTTTTTT.